These T cell receptor beta chains were read from a single sample in a study of T cell responses to AZD1222 COVID-19 vaccine. Profiling relied on immunoSEQ multiplex PCR, and the TCRdb table lists in-frame clones only, not all of them. Of approximately 190,000 clones listed, 85% to 95% are singletons. This specimen was peripheral blood, taken on day 0 of AZD1222 vaccination. These receptors originate from an adult in good health. CDR3s include the opening cysteine and the closing phenylalanine or tryptophan. The order of the fields is D gene, clone size, J gene, V gene, CDR3 DNA, CDR3 protein. A D gene is named only where the DNA matches it firmly. For some rows the clone size is stated as once, few or many, or as a class when expanded; others skip it.

d_gene: -; abundance: -; j_gene: TRBJ1-1; v_gene: TRBV6-1; CDR3nt: TGTGCCAGCAGTGAAGCGCAAAGGGACCGGCGCTTC; CDR3aa: CASSEAQRDRRF
d_gene: -; abundance: -; j_gene: TRBJ1-2; v_gene: TRBV18; CDR3nt: TGTGCCAGCTCACTCGAATCTAACTATGGCTACACCTTC; CDR3aa: CASSLESNYGYTF
d_gene: -; abundance: -; j_gene: TRBJ1-6; v_gene: TRBV30; CDR3nt: TGTGCCCGTATGGATAGCTCCTATAATTCACCCCTCCACTTT; CDR3aa: CARMDSSYNSPLHF
d_gene: -; abundance: -; j_gene: TRBJ1-5; v_gene: TRBV3-1/TRBV3-2; CDR3nt: TGTGCCAGCAGCCCGGGGACGAACAATCAGCCCCAGCATTTT; CDR3aa: CASSPGTNNQPQHF
d_gene: TRBD1; abundance: -; j_gene: TRBJ2-2; v_gene: TRBV5-1; CDR3nt: TGCGCCAGCAGCTTACTACCGGGACAGGCGAACACCGGGGAGCTGTTTTTT; CDR3aa: CASSLLPGQANTGELFF
d_gene: -; abundance: -; j_gene: TRBJ2-7; v_gene: TRBV7-2; CDR3nt: TGTGCCAGCAGCCGTGGTAGGCTCCTCCACGAGCAGTACTTC; CDR3aa: CASSRGRLLHEQYF
d_gene: TRBD1; abundance: large; j_gene: TRBJ2-2; v_gene: TRBV6-5; CDR3nt: TGTGCCAGGGGAGGGACAGGGGACACCGGGGAGCTGTTTTTT; CDR3aa: CARGGTGDTGELFF
d_gene: -; abundance: -; j_gene: TRBJ2-3; v_gene: TRBV21-1; CDR3nt: TGTGCCAGCCCCAGGACAGGCGAGAACACAGATACGCAGTATTTT; CDR3aa: CASPRTGENTDTQYF
d_gene: -; abundance: -; j_gene: TRBJ2-7; v_gene: TRBV27; CDR3nt: TGTGCCAGCAGTTCCGCAGGGAACTCCTACGAGCAGTACTTC; CDR3aa: CASSSAGNSYEQYF
d_gene: -; abundance: -; j_gene: TRBJ1-1; v_gene: TRBV19; CDR3nt: TGTGCCAGTCTACGGGTAGAGGGAGGAAGCACTGAAGCTTTCTTT; CDR3aa: CASLRVEGGSTEAFF
d_gene: -; abundance: -; j_gene: TRBJ2-1; v_gene: TRBV9; CDR3nt: TGTGCCAGCGGAGCGGTCGTTGGGAATGAGCAGTTCTTC; CDR3aa: CASGAVVGNEQFF
d_gene: -; abundance: -; j_gene: TRBJ1-5; v_gene: TRBV27; CDR3nt: TGTGCCAGCAGCCCGGAGGGTATCTTCAATCAGCCCCAGCATTTT; CDR3aa: CASSPEGIFNQPQHF
d_gene: TRBD1; abundance: -; j_gene: TRBJ1-2; v_gene: TRBV5-1; CDR3nt: TGCGCCAGCACCTTGACAGGGGAGTATGGCTACACCTTC; CDR3aa: CASTLTGEYGYTF
d_gene: -; abundance: -; j_gene: TRBJ2-5; v_gene: TRBV2; CDR3nt: TGTGCCAGCAGGCAGCTCCAAGAGACCCAGTACTTC; CDR3aa: CASRQLQETQYF
d_gene: TRBD2; abundance: -; j_gene: TRBJ2-3; v_gene: TRBV29-1; CDR3nt: TGCAGCGTTGCGCCCGGGGGGGCTAGCACAGATACGCAGTATTTT; CDR3aa: CSVAPGGASTDTQYF
d_gene: -; abundance: -; j_gene: TRBJ1-2; v_gene: TRBV7-9; CDR3nt: TGTGCCAGCAGCTTAAGCGGGGCGCCTCCTGGCTACACCTTC; CDR3aa: CASSLSGAPPGYTF
d_gene: -; abundance: -; j_gene: TRBJ1-2; v_gene: TRBV19; CDR3nt: TGTGCCACTTGTGGGGAGGTGAGCGGCTACACCTTC; CDR3aa: CATCGEVSGYTF
d_gene: -; abundance: few; j_gene: TRBJ2-3; v_gene: TRBV5-1; CDR3nt: TGCGCCAGCAGCTTGGGCAGCACAGATACGCAGTATTTT; CDR3aa: CASSLGSTDTQYF
d_gene: TRBD2; abundance: -; j_gene: TRBJ2-1; v_gene: TRBV18; CDR3nt: TGTGCCAGCTCCCCAACCAGCGGGAGATCCTACAATGAGCAGTTCTTC; CDR3aa: CASSPTSGRSYNEQFF
d_gene: -; abundance: few; j_gene: TRBJ1-2; v_gene: TRBV19; CDR3nt: TGTGCCAGTAGTATCACAGGGAAGTATGGCTACACCTTC; CDR3aa: CASSITGKYGYTF
d_gene: -; abundance: -; j_gene: TRBJ2-5; v_gene: TRBV6-1; CDR3nt: TGTGCCAGCCGGTCCGGCGGGCAAGAGACCCAGTACTTC; CDR3aa: CASRSGGQETQYF
d_gene: TRBD1; abundance: -; j_gene: TRBJ1-1; v_gene: TRBV6-5; CDR3nt: TGTGCCGGCAACAGGGGTTTGGCCACTGAAGCTTTCTTT; CDR3aa: CAGNRGLATEAFF
d_gene: -; abundance: -; j_gene: TRBJ2-5; v_gene: TRBV14; CDR3nt: TGTGCCAGCAGCTTAGGTGGTAGGAATTGGGGCCCCGGAGAGACCCAGTACTTC; CDR3aa: CASSLGGRNWGPGETQYF
d_gene: -; abundance: -; j_gene: TRBJ1-2; v_gene: TRBV4-1; CDR3nt: TGCGCCAGCAGCCCCTACCTTGACAGGAAAGGCTATGGCTACACCTTC; CDR3aa: CASSPYLDRKGYGYTF
d_gene: -; abundance: -; j_gene: TRBJ1-2; v_gene: TRBV12-3/TRBV12-4; CDR3nt: TGTGCCAGCAAGATTGCTGTCAACTATGGCTACACCTTC; CDR3aa: CASKIAVNYGYTF
d_gene: -; abundance: -; j_gene: TRBJ2-7; v_gene: TRBV9; CDR3nt: TGTGCCAGCAGCGTAGCACAGTTCTCCTACGAGCAGTACTTC; CDR3aa: CASSVAQFSYEQYF
d_gene: TRBD2; abundance: -; j_gene: TRBJ2-5; v_gene: TRBV11-2; CDR3nt: TGTGCCAGCAGCTGGGGGGGGAACCAAGAGACCCAGTACTTC; CDR3aa: CASSWGGNQETQYF
d_gene: -; abundance: -; j_gene: TRBJ1-5; v_gene: TRBV28; CDR3nt: TGTGCCAGCAGTACCCCAGGAAATCAGCCCCAGCATTTT; CDR3aa: CASSTPGNQPQHF
d_gene: TRBD1; abundance: -; j_gene: TRBJ2-7; v_gene: TRBV25-1; CDR3nt: TGTGCCAGCAGCCCGGGACAGGGGTGGGACGGGTCCTACGAGCAGTACTTC; CDR3aa: CASSPGQGWDGSYEQYF
d_gene: TRBD1; abundance: -; j_gene: TRBJ1-1; v_gene: TRBV28; CDR3nt: TGTGCCAGCAGGACAGGGGGCGCGAGGAACACTGAAGCTTTCTTT; CDR3aa: CASRTGGARNTEAFF
d_gene: TRBD1; abundance: -; j_gene: TRBJ2-7; v_gene: TRBV5-1; CDR3nt: TGCGCCAGCAGCTTGGTGGCCGGGACAGGTACCTACGAGCAGTACTTC; CDR3aa: CASSLVAGTGTYEQYF
d_gene: TRBD2; abundance: -; j_gene: TRBJ2-3; v_gene: TRBV5-1; CDR3nt: TGCGCCAGCAGCTTGTCCAGCGGGGGGGCGGGAGATACGCAGTATTTT; CDR3aa: CASSLSSGGAGDTQYF
d_gene: -; abundance: -; j_gene: TRBJ1-1; v_gene: TRBV28; CDR3nt: TGTGCCAGCGCACTCGCTTTTGAAGCTTTCTTT; CDR3aa: CASALAFEAFF
d_gene: -; abundance: -; j_gene: TRBJ2-7; v_gene: TRBV5-1; CDR3nt: TGCGCCAGCAGCTTGGGATCGGGTGGCTCCTACGAGCAGTACTTC; CDR3aa: CASSLGSGGSYEQYF
d_gene: -; abundance: -; j_gene: TRBJ1-6; v_gene: TRBV7-2; CDR3nt: TGTGCCAGCAGCGAGGGGGGCAATTCACCCCTCCACTTT; CDR3aa: CASSEGGNSPLHF
d_gene: -; abundance: -; j_gene: TRBJ1-1; v_gene: TRBV18; CDR3nt: TGTGCCAGCTCACCCTCCTCTGCGGGTATCGGAGAAACTGAAGCTTTCTTT; CDR3aa: CASSPSSAGIGETEAFF
d_gene: -; abundance: -; j_gene: TRBJ2-3; v_gene: TRBV6-5; CDR3nt: TGTGCCATCAACTCTGGGGTTGGTCGAACAGATACGCAGTATTTT; CDR3aa: CAINSGVGRTDTQYF
d_gene: TRBD1; abundance: once; j_gene: TRBJ2-3; v_gene: TRBV29-1; CDR3nt: TGCAGCGTCAGGCTCGGACAGGCGAGCACAGATACGCAGTATTTT; CDR3aa: CSVRLGQASTDTQYF
d_gene: TRBD2; abundance: once; j_gene: TRBJ2-7; v_gene: TRBV6-5; CDR3nt: TGTGCCAGCAGTTACCCTGTAGCGGGGAGCTCCTACGAGCAGTACTTC; CDR3aa: CASSYPVAGSSYEQYF
d_gene: -; abundance: -; j_gene: TRBJ2-7; v_gene: TRBV5-1; CDR3nt: TGCGCCAGCAGCTTGGCGTCGGGCGACGAGCAGTACTTC; CDR3aa: CASSLASGDEQYF
d_gene: -; abundance: few; j_gene: TRBJ1-3; v_gene: TRBV27; CDR3nt: TGTGCCAGCCGATCAGGCTCTGGAAACACCATATATTTT; CDR3aa: CASRSGSGNTIYF
d_gene: -; abundance: -; j_gene: TRBJ2-1; v_gene: TRBV7-2; CDR3nt: TGTGCCAGCAGCTTTAGTGGGGCTAGCAATGAGCAGTTCTTC; CDR3aa: CASSFSGASNEQFF
d_gene: TRBD2; abundance: -; j_gene: TRBJ2-3; v_gene: TRBV7-9; CDR3nt: TGTGCCAGCACCACCCCAGGTCTAGCGGGCACAGATACGCAGTATTTT; CDR3aa: CASTTPGLAGTDTQYF
d_gene: -; abundance: once; j_gene: TRBJ1-4; v_gene: TRBV12-3/TRBV12-4; CDR3nt: TGTGCCAGCAGTTTATACGGGCCTGAAAAACTGTTTTTT; CDR3aa: CASSLYGPEKLFF
d_gene: -; abundance: -; j_gene: TRBJ2-5; v_gene: TRBV11-3; CDR3nt: TGTGCCAGCAGCCGGGAGTTACAAGAGACCCAGTACTTC; CDR3aa: CASSRELQETQYF
d_gene: TRBD1; abundance: -; j_gene: TRBJ1-4; v_gene: TRBV19; CDR3nt: TGTGCCAGTAGTATATCCCCGGGACAGCGTAATGAAAAACTGTTTTTT; CDR3aa: CASSISPGQRNEKLFF
d_gene: TRBD2; abundance: -; j_gene: TRBJ2-1; v_gene: TRBV14; CDR3nt: TGTGCCAGCAGCAACCTAGCGGGGGCCTACAATGAGCAGTTCTTC; CDR3aa: CASSNLAGAYNEQFF
d_gene: TRBD2; abundance: once; j_gene: TRBJ2-1; v_gene: TRBV7-3; CDR3nt: TGTGCCAGCAGCTCCGAGACGGGGGGTTATGAGCAGTTCTTC; CDR3aa: CASSSETGGYEQFF
d_gene: -; abundance: -; j_gene: TRBJ2-7; v_gene: TRBV6-5; CDR3nt: TGTGCCAGCAGTTACTCGTTAGGCCCCTACGAGCAGTACTTC; CDR3aa: CASSYSLGPYEQYF
d_gene: -; abundance: -; j_gene: TRBJ1-2; v_gene: TRBV2; CDR3nt: TGTGCCAGCAGTGAATCGGGGAGGGGCTACACCTTC; CDR3aa: CASSESGRGYTF
d_gene: -; abundance: -; j_gene: TRBJ1-2; v_gene: TRBV10-3; CDR3nt: TGTGCCATCAGCCCCCAGCAGGGAAGCGGTGGCTACACCTTC; CDR3aa: CAISPQQGSGGYTF
d_gene: TRBD1; abundance: -; j_gene: TRBJ2-1; v_gene: TRBV11-2; CDR3nt: TGTGCCAGCAGCGAACAGGGGTCCTCCTACAATGAGCAGTTCTTC; CDR3aa: CASSEQGSSYNEQFF
d_gene: -; abundance: -; j_gene: TRBJ1-1; v_gene: TRBV29-1; CDR3nt: TGCAGCGTTGAGGCGAGGGGCATGAACACTGAAGCTTTCTTT; CDR3aa: CSVEARGMNTEAFF
d_gene: TRBD1; abundance: -; j_gene: TRBJ2-7; v_gene: TRBV27; CDR3nt: TGTGCCAGCACGGGACAGGGGGATTACGAGCAGTACTTC; CDR3aa: CASTGQGDYEQYF
d_gene: -; abundance: -; j_gene: TRBJ1-4; v_gene: TRBV14; CDR3nt: TGTGCCAGCAGCCAATGGACAGACAATGAAAAACTGTTTTTT; CDR3aa: CASSQWTDNEKLFF
d_gene: -; abundance: -; j_gene: TRBJ1-1; v_gene: TRBV9; CDR3nt: TGTGCCAGCACCTCACTCCTTGGCAGGGGGAACACTGAAGCTTTCTTT; CDR3aa: CASTSLLGRGNTEAFF